The source of this TCR beta chain is a study of Graves' ophthalmopathy and Graves' hyperthyroidism (dated by TCRdb to 2016 to 2019). About the study as a whole: Peripheral blood samples were taken at the time of initial diagnosis, before any treatment was given. Following sampling, methimazole starting at 30 mg daily was administered to hyperthyroidism patients, and high-dose intravenous methylprednisolone was administered to ophthalmopathy patients. For independent validation, a separate cohort was made up of approximately 19 hyperthyroidism patients plus 17 patients who later progressed from hyperthyroidism to ophthalmopathy. To explore V-J signatures distinguishing ophthalmopathy from hyperthyroidism, a discovery set of some 100 patients (around 44 ophthalmopathy, 55 to 60 stable hyperthyroidism) was enrolled. For training and testing, the 80 to 100 patients in the discovery cohort were randomly divided in a 7:3 ratio. TCR beta repertoire signatures were used to distinguish Graves' ophthalmopathy from Graves' hyperthyroidism and to predict progression to ophthalmopathy. T-cell repertoires of thyroid tissue and blood were compared in six hyperthyroidism patients. In total, approximately 130 blood samples were TCR-sequenced: around 42 ophthalmopathy, some 75 hyperthyroidism and some 17 hyperthyroidism-to-ophthalmopathy patients.

Paper-wide results and their limitations: Sample size was not statistically predetermined, and group allocation was not concealed from the investigators. In validation, the model predicted ophthalmopathy progression with 70.59% sensitivity and around 72% specificity; more than ten predicted patients were CT-confirmed with GO in a median of roughly 6.8 months. Most of the expanded thyroid clonotypes with a frequency above 0.001 were also detected in blood, and it was suggested that the thyroid immune response may be reflected by blood repertoires. The 13-signature model separated ophthalmopathy from stable hyperthyroidism with about 86% sensitivity and approximately 81% specificity in cross-validation, and 80%/75% in the test set.

This clonotype was picked up many times. The antigen it recognizes is unknown. The input lacks base qualities; no much larger clone sits a single base away. For repertoire sequencing, the TCR beta CDR3 regions were amplified from RNA transcripts. The first round was an RT-PCR using HTBI primers with the Qiagen OneStep RT-PCR kit, and this first round was followed by a second-round multiplex PCR, then size selection and purification. The libraries underwent paired-end sequencing with 100 bp reads on an Illumina HiSeq2000. In the paper's pipeline: SOAPnuke was used for read processing, and reads with adapters, uncalled bases, a mean Phred below 15, or no exact constant-primer or identifier match were discarded. High-quality paired reads were merged with COPE v1.2.5. Each unique nucleotide sequence was treated as a clonotype, and MiTCR v1.1 was used to align the clonotypes to the IMGT TRB V, D and J references. Only V-J combinations with frequency above 0.0001 were analysed, covering 99% to 99.2% of repertoires. For each V-J combination, a TCR clonal expansion and chaos score was defined as F50 clonal expansion divided by the chaos observed in the TCRdist matrix. Welch's t-statistics and random forest were used to reduce the features to some 13 V-J combinations, which were then used as input to a naive Bayes classifier. Thyroid-blood repertoire similarity was quantified with the Morisita-Horn index. Starting from the raw public reads, TCRdb applied fastp trimming at Q25, assembled clones with MiXCR and retained in-frame beta chains. Identical CDR3 proteins give one entry, which carries the most common genes and DNA. These V and J calls rely on TCRdb rather than the paper's analysis. This sample is represented by roughly 410,000 distinct CDR3 sequences; about 16% of them were singletons. 5.5% to 8% of the sample comes from the top ten.

Stable hyperthyroidism was defined as no progression to ophthalmopathy within 18 months of follow-up. Hyperthyroidism patients were newly diagnosed, with disease duration under 2 months, and aged 18 to 65 years. Patients with other autoimmune diseases, uncontrolled infections, pregnancy or lactation were excluded. Clinical symptoms, serum thyroxine, TRAb, thyroid ultrasound and orbital computed tomography were used for diagnosis. PBMCs were isolated from about 9 ml of fresh peripheral blood by Ficoll-Paque density gradient centrifugation. Trizol reagent was used to extract the total RNA, and its quality was then checked on an Agilent 2100 Bioanalyzer. Inclusive of the bounding cysteine and phenylalanine, the CDR3 is 14 residues long. The DNA shown is the 42-base CDR3, in frame from base 1. The germline V gene gives CDR1 as MNHEY and CDR2 as SVGEGT. Germline trimming amounts to 6 bases on V and 6 bases on J, with 6 as the count of junction bases outside the gene matches.

The sequence is built from TRBV6-2 or TRBV6-3 and TRBJ2-7; TRBD2 matches 12 bases in the middle. The sequence derives from a woman aged 18 to 35 with stable Graves' hyperthyroidism. Donor details come from another sample of the same person, matched by shared clones. What was sequenced was peripheral blood. The nucleotides read TGTGCCAGCAGGCCTAGCGGGGGGGCCTCCGAGCAGTACTTC. Protein translation: CASRPSGGASEQYF.